Listed below are T cell receptor beta chains from one sample, sequenced in a study of early T cells in non-severe SARS-CoV-2 infection. TCRdb reanalysed the 5' RACE reads using MiXCR and keeps one entry per CDR3 protein. Of 50,000 to 65,000 distinct CDR3 sequences in the sample, roughly a fifth were seen once. This material consisted of whole blood, taken at baseline. All receptors come from an adult who was a healthcare worker with PCR-confirmed SARS-CoV-2 infection or an uninfected control (not recorded which). CDR3s include the opening cysteine and the closing phenylalanine or tryptophan. Fields, in order: J gene, clone size, V gene, D gene, CDR3 protein, CDR3 DNA. The D gene is left open where the match is weak. Size is omitted from some rows. Given values are once, few, many or a class for expanded clones.

TRBJ2-1	few	TRBV3-1	TRBD2	CASSQAGGPGEQFF	TGTGCCAGCAGCCAAGCGGGGGGGCCGGGTGAGCAGTTCTTC
TRBJ1-1	few	TRBV18	NA	CASSQGTTEAFF	TGTGCCAGCTCACAGGGCACCACTGAAGCTTTCTTT
TRBJ2-3	few	TRBV7-9	TRBD2	CASSLLAGDSTDTQYF	TGTGCCAGCAGCTTACTAGCGGGGGATAGCACAGATACGCAGTATTTT
TRBJ1-1	NA	TRBV7-9	NA	CASRPDTEAFF	TGTGCCAGCAGACCTGACACTGAAGCTTTCTTT
TRBJ1-1	NA	TRBV19	NA	CASSLGPATSENTEAFF	TGTGCCAGTAGCCTGGGGCCTGCTACTTCGGAGAACACTGAAGCTTTCTTT
TRBJ2-3	few	TRBV29-1	NA	CSVAGSDTQYF	TGCAGCGTTGCCGGATCAGATACGCAGTATTTT
TRBJ2-1	few	TRBV30	NA	CAWEGGAAYNEQFF	TGTGCCTGGGAAGGGGGGGCCGCCTACAATGAGCAGTTCTTC
TRBJ2-7	few	TRBV25-1	NA	CASSELSDGYEQYF	TGTGCCAGCAGTGAACTCTCGGACGGCTACGAGCAGTACTTC
TRBJ1-4	many	TRBV19	NA	CASNSDGNRKLFF	TGTGCCAGTAACTCGGACGGAAACCGAAAACTGTTTTTT
TRBJ2-3	few	TRBV20-1	TRBD2	CSASNSLAGTQYF	TGCAGTGCTAGTAACAGCCTAGCGGGTACGCAGTATTTT
TRBJ1-3	NA	TRBV4-1	NA	CASSQAGSGNTIYF	TGCGCCAGCAGCCAAGCAGGGTCTGGAAACACCATATATTTT
TRBJ2-1	many	TRBV21-1	NA	CASSKEAGTAYNEQFF	TGTGCCAGCAGCAAAGAGGCGGGGACAGCCTACAATGAGCAGTTCTTC
TRBJ2-1	NA	TRBV20-1	NA	CSAEGDRDYNEQFF	TGCAGTGCGGAGGGGGACAGAGATTACAATGAGCAGTTCTTC
TRBJ2-1	NA	TRBV27	NA	CASSSPPAQGSNEQFF	TGTGCCAGCAGTTCTCCCCCGGCCCAGGGGTCGAATGAGCAGTTCTTC
TRBJ2-2	few	TRBV19	NA	CASSTRTIGELFF	TGTGCCAGTAGTACCCGCACTATCGGGGAGCTGTTTTTT
TRBJ2-5	few	TRBV12-3/TRBV12-4	TRBD1	CASSPTGGSETQYF	TGTGCCAGCAGTCCGACAGGGGGCTCAGAGACCCAGTACTTC
TRBJ2-1	few	TRBV4-1	NA	CASSLVESSYNEQFF	TGCGCCAGCAGCCTCGTGGAGAGCTCCTACAATGAGCAGTTCTTC
TRBJ2-2	few	TRBV29-1	NA	CSAERRGVTGELFF	TGCAGCGCCGAACGCAGGGGCGTCACCGGGGAGCTGTTTTTT
TRBJ1-2	many	TRBV7-8	TRBD1	CASSLGRQGLNGYTF	TGTGCCAGCAGCTTAGGGAGACAGGGACTCAATGGCTACACCTTC
TRBJ2-3	NA	TRBV2	TRBD2	CASSLLAGDHPTDTQYF	TGTGCCAGCAGTCTATTAGCGGGGGACCACCCCACAGATACGCAGTATTTT
TRBJ1-2	few	TRBV12-3/TRBV12-4	TRBD1	CASSAGTGAYGYTF	TGTGCCAGCAGTGCCGGGACAGGGGCCTATGGCTACACCTTC
TRBJ1-2	NA	TRBV20-1	NA	CSAFSTDGYTF	TGCAGTGCCTTCTCGACAGATGGCTACACCTTC
TRBJ2-3	few	TRBV5-1	NA	CASSFEGGDTQYF	TGCGCCAGCAGCTTTGAGGGGGGAGATACGCAGTATTTT
TRBJ2-7	NA	TRBV4-1	NA	CASSHTRGSNEQYF	TGCGCCAGCAGCCATACTAGGGGATCCAACGAGCAGTACTTC
TRBJ1-1	NA	TRBV4-2	NA	CASSQDLRGADYTEAFF	TGTGCCAGCAGCCAAGATCTGAGGGGGGCGGATTACACTGAAGCTTTCTTT
TRBJ2-3	NA	TRBV5-4	NA	CASSFSNTDTQYF	TGTGCCAGCAGCTTTTCCAACACAGATACGCAGTATTTT
TRBJ2-7	few	TRBV25-1	NA	CASSAGPFYEQYF	TGTGCCAGCAGTGCTGGACCTTTCTACGAGCAGTACTTC
TRBJ2-3	NA	TRBV24-1	NA	CATSDGDTDTQYF	TGTGCCACCAGTGATGGAGATACAGATACGCAGTATTTT
TRBJ1-1	NA	TRBV30	NA	CAWSVPGGWNEAFF	TGTGCCTGGAGTGTTCCGGGGGGATGGAATGAAGCTTTCTTT
TRBJ1-2	NA	TRBV4-2	NA	CASSQDRIGSYGYTF	TGTGCCAGCAGCCAAGATCGAATCGGATCCTATGGCTACACCTTC
TRBJ2-7	few	TRBV7-9	NA	CASSSGASYEQYF	TGTGCCAGCAGCTCGGGGGCTTCCTACGAGCAGTACTTC
TRBJ2-1	few	TRBV19	NA	CASTPGTANYNEQFF	TGTGCCAGTACTCCCGGCACAGCAAATTACAATGAGCAGTTCTTC
TRBJ1-2	NA	TRBV20-1	NA	CSARDRRGSEYGYTF	TGCAGTGCTAGAGATAGAAGGGGTAGCGAATATGGCTACACCTTC
TRBJ2-3	NA	TRBV30	TRBD2	CAGHRAGGTQYF	TGTGCCGGCCACCGAGCGGGGGGGACGCAGTATTTT
TRBJ2-7	many	TRBV20-1	NA	CSAWVGGYYEQYF	TGCAGTGCTTGGGTCGGCGGATACTACGAGCAGTACTTC
TRBJ2-7	few	TRBV6-6	NA	CASSYSLGAEQYF	TGTGCCAGCAGTTACTCGCTGGGGGCCGAGCAGTACTTC
TRBJ2-7	NA	TRBV3-1	NA	CASSPGTLTYEQYF	TGTGCCAGCTCTCCCGGGACACTCACTTACGAGCAGTACTTC
TRBJ2-3	NA	TRBV6-5	NA	CASNPVSTDTQYF	TGTGCCAGCAACCCCGTTAGCACAGATACGCAGTATTTT
TRBJ2-7	NA	TRBV13	NA	CASSPGENFLKQYF	TGTGCCAGCAGCCCCGGGGAGAATTTTTTGAAGCAGTACTTC
TRBJ2-7	few	TRBV7-9	NA	CASSMDPGGQYF	TGTGCCAGCAGCATGGACCCCGGCGGGCAGTACTTC
TRBJ1-1	few	TRBV28	NA	CASNSQQGDTEAFF	TGTGCCAGCAATTCCCAACAGGGCGACACTGAAGCTTTCTTT
TRBJ1-1	few	TRBV12-3/TRBV12-4	NA	CASSFGGGGNTEAFF	TGTGCCAGCAGTTTTGGGGGTGGGGGTAACACTGAAGCTTTCTTT
TRBJ2-2	few	TRBV20-1	NA	CSARGGQGGELFF	TGCAGTGCTAGAGGGGGGCAGGGCGGGGAGCTGTTTTTT
TRBJ1-4	once	TRBV7-9	TRBD1	CASSLDRNYEKLFF	TGTGCCAGCAGCTTGGACAGGAACTATGAAAAACTGTTTTTT
TRBJ1-4	NA	TRBV12-3/TRBV12-4	NA	CASSPTGPDEKLFF	TGTGCCAGCAGTCCTACGGGGCCTGATGAAAAACTGTTTTTT
TRBJ1-2	few	TRBV5-1	NA	CASSLDNISNGYTF	TGCGCCAGCAGCTTGGATAATATCTCCAATGGCTACACCTTC
TRBJ2-3	NA	TRBV5-1	NA	CASSSGTPTDTQYF	TGCGCCAGCAGCTCGGGGACCCCCACAGATACGCAGTATTTT
TRBJ2-1	many	TRBV7-9	NA	CASTGFWTLNNEQFF	TGTGCCAGCACCGGATTCTGGACCCTTAACAATGAGCAGTTCTTC
TRBJ2-5	few	TRBV12-3/TRBV12-4	NA	CASSFVGETQYF	TGTGCCAGCAGTTTCGTGGGGGAGACCCAGTACTTC
TRBJ1-3	few	TRBV7-9	NA	CASSWDFAGNTIYF	TGTGCCAGCAGCTGGGACTTCGCTGGAAACACCATATATTTT